The sequence of this TCR beta chain was determined in a study of glioma-infiltrating T cells. As for this clonotype: Given a much more abundant clone one base away, this may be a read error.

The CDR3 covers 14 residues. TCR alpha and beta CDR3 regions were amplified from RNA using iRepertoire nested multiplex PCR. Using its own MiXCR run on the multiplex PCR reads, TCRdb lists one record per CDR3 protein. The data hold around 170,000 distinct CDR3 sequences, with around 45% observed a single time. Source material: glioma tissue, nonneoplastic brain tissue, or PBMCs (not recorded which). This TCR was recovered from a human donor with low-grade glioma or glioblastoma, undergoing nonglioma brain surgery, or in good health (not recorded which). V and J are TRBV12-3 or TRBV12-4 and TRBJ2-5, with TRBD1 matching 12 bases. CDR3 region: CASSPGQGAKTEYF. In DNA, the CDR3 is TGTGCCAGCAGTCCGGGACAGGGGGCGAAGACCGAGTACTTC.